A single TCR beta chain is shown here with its context. What it binds is not known. These data belong to a study of human CD8 memory T cell subsets. Libraries for TCR beta were constructed using UMI-labeled 5' RACE. From its re-call of the 5' RACE reads, TCRdb lists each CDR3 protein once, without DNA. In all, the sample yields around 6,300 distinct CDR3 sequences. TPEX cells were exhausted-like CCR7+ PD-1+ TIGIT+ early memory CD8+ T cells. Duplicate roughly 160,000-cell vials of sorted CD8+ T cells per subset supplied the RNA. Study conclusions and caveats: High, similar diversity marked stem-like memory and precursor exhausted T cells but not effector memory cells. Clonotypes that made up the stem-like memory T cell repertoire overlapped minimally with the precursor exhausted T cell repertoire.

The specimen was CD8+ T cells from PBMCs. The receptor was isolated from a human donor in good health.

This CDR3 reads CASSLLTRAGNTQYF. This chain uses TRBV28 with TRBJ2-3; absent DNA, TCRdb's TRBD1 call cannot be checked. CDR3 length: 15 residues. Germline V gives CDR1 MDHEN, CDR2 SYDVKM.